This TCR beta chain is drawn from a study of preoperative IRX-2 immunotherapy in early breast cancer. Clones were read by immunoSEQ multiplex PCR, and TCRdb kept only the in-frame ones, dropping some. The profile shows around 95,000 clones, around 86% of them singletons. Treatment in this sample: preoperative locoregional IRX-2 cytokine immunotherapy. Germline lookup yields CDR1 LNHDA and CDR2 SQIVND (reference sequence). The V and J ends lost 5 bases and 3 bases respectively, with 13 bases between them. This CDR3 is built from 14 residues. This sample comprised tumor tissue, obtained after IRX-2 immunotherapy. This chain links TRBV19 with TRBJ1-2; D is uncertain. This sequence was found in a human donor with breast cancer. CDR3 nucleotides: TGTGCCAGTAGTTTCTGGGATCGCGACTATGGCTACACCTTC. Residues: CASSFWDRDYGYTF.